The 15 T cell receptor beta chains given below trace back to one sample, sequenced in a study of T cells in Graves' hyperthyroidism and ophthalmopathy. TCR beta CDR3 sequences were amplified from RNA transcripts. First-round RT-PCR targeting the TCR CDR3 was performed with the HTBI primer set. MiXCR, applied by TCRdb to the multiplex PCR reads, yields one record per CDR3 protein. Here the sample spans hundreds of thousands of distinct CDR3 sequences, roughly an eighth being singletons. The sample was blood. The receptor set was obtained from a woman between 40 and 55 years old with Graves' ophthalmopathy.

This clonotype came up many times. The CDR3 loop reads CASSLGNEKLFF. CDR3 nucleotides: TGTGCCAGCAGTTTAGGAAATGAAAAACTGTTTTTT. This chain joins TRBV12-3 or TRBV12-4 and TRBJ1-4; D is uncertain. The CDR3 is 12 residues long. The V gene lost 1 base and the J gene lost 5 bases, with 2 bases spanning the gap.

Ten or more counts support this clonotype. The rearrangement links TRBV15 to TRBJ2-3, with D possibly matching TRBD1 (6 bases). Looked up from germline, CDR1 is LNHNV and CDR2 is YYDKDF (reference sequence). CDR3 length: 18 residues. With 3 bases removed from V and 3 bases from J, the gap between germline ends came to 22 bases. CDR3 sequence: CATSSEGDPAEETDTQYF. The CDR3 nucleotides are TGTGCCACCAGCAGTGAGGGGGATCCAGCGGAAGAAACAGATACGCAGTATTTT.

This clonotype was detected many times. This sequence joins TRBV28 and TRBJ2-7, with a possible D match to TRBD1 (7 bases). Germline V gene lookup returns CDR1 MDHEN and CDR2 SYDVKM. The V gene lost 1 base and the J gene lost 3 bases, with 16 bases spanning the gap. The CDR3 is 16 amino acids. CDR3 in amino acids: CASSLYGRGENYEQYF. The CDR3, as DNA: TGTGCCAGCAGTTTATACGGCAGGGGGGAAAACTACGAGCAGTACTTC.

Remarks on this clonotype: One junction end does not reproduce the germline sequence, and a read error may be involved. The chain uses TRBV7-9 and TRBJ2-7, with a weak D call TRBD2 (6 bases). The J call may be wrong; the DNA end is better matched by TRBJ2-1. Germline V gene sequence: CDR1 SEHNR, CDR2 FQNEAQ (reference sequence). This CDR3 has 14 residues. The CDR3 reads CASSLGGATYEQFF. CDR3 in DNA: TGCGCCAGCAGCTTGGGCGGGGCCACCTACGAGCAGTTCTTC.

The rearrangement links TRBV7-2 to TRBJ1-4; D is undetermined. This CDR3 is built from 15 residues. Germline values: CDR1 SGHTA, CDR2 FQGNSA. V lost 8 bases and J 0 bases, leaving 13 bases between the germline ends. CDR3 nucleotides: TGTGCCAGCTCCGTCTTGGGAGCAACTAATGAAAAACTGTTTTTT. Translation gives CASSVLGATNEKLFF.

This clonotype was detected ten times or more. The V gene is TRBV7-9, the J gene TRBJ1-1; 7 nucleotides agree with TRBD1. CDR1 and CDR2 (germline): SEHNR, FQNEAQ (reference sequence). This CDR3 has 16 amino acids. The trim removed 3 bases at V and 0 bases at J, leaving 7 bases unmatched. CDR3 protein: CASSFRQGYMNTEAFF. In DNA, the CDR3 is TGTGCCAGCAGCTTCCGACAGGGCTATATGAACACTGAAGCTTTCTTT.

The chain's CDR3 is CASSGREVAQPQHF. The CDR3 DNA sequence: TGTGCCAGCAGCGGCAGGGAGGTGGCTCAGCCCCAGCATTTT. This chain uses TRBV2 with TRBJ1-5; possibly TRBD1 for D (5 bases). In germline, CDR1 is SNHLY, CDR2 FYNNEI. V was clipped by 6 bases and J by 6 bases, with 15 bases between them. The CDR3 runs to 14 residues.

This clonotype was seen ten or more times. V is TRBV11-2 and J is TRBJ2-3; the D gene is possibly TRBD1 (6 bases). Germline V gene data show CDR1 as SGHAT and CDR2 as FQNNGV. Trimming stripped 1 base from V and 0 bases from J, with 11 bases between. The CDR3 is 16 residues long. The CDR3: CASSLVVGQSTDTQYF. As DNA, the CDR3 is TGTGCCAGCAGCTTAGTAGTGGGACAAAGCACAGATACGCAGTATTTT. The variable domain in full, with the rest retrieved from reference TRBV11-2 and TRBJ2-3, is EAGVAQSPRYKIIEKRQSVAFWCNPISGHATLYWYQQILGQGPKLLIQFQNNGVVDDSQLPKDRFSAERLKGVDSTLKIQPAKLEDSAVYLCASSLVVGQSTDTQYFGPGTRLTVL.

This clonotype was picked up many times. J is TRBJ2-1 and V is TRBV6-1; the D gene is possibly TRBD1 (6 bases). V lost 8 bases, J lost 0 bases, and 8 bases lay in between. This CDR3 has 13 residues. The germline gives CDR1 MNHNS, CDR2 SASEGT. The CDR3 region is CASGTSSYNEQFF. CDR3 in DNA: TGTGCCAGCGGGACAAGCTCCTACAATGAGCAGTTCTTC.

This clonotype showed up just a few times. V is TRBV5-6 and J is TRBJ2-2; D uncertain. V lost 3 bases to trimming and J lost 4 bases, with 10 bases between them. The germline V gene encodes CDR1 SGHDT and CDR2 YYEEEE. This CDR3 is 14 amino acids long. The CDR3 DNA reads as TGTGCCAGCAGCTGGGGTCTGGGCACCGGGGAGCTGTTTTTT. This encodes CASSWGLGTGELFF.

This clonotype was counted a few times. The rearrangement joins TRBV7-2 to TRBJ1-5, with D possibly TRBD1 on 5 matching bases. This CDR3 has 14 amino acids. The germline gives CDR1 SGHTA, CDR2 FQGNSA. V was pared by 6 bases and J by 5 bases, with 14 bases between. Here the CDR3 DNA reads TGTGCCAGCAGTCAAGGACAAGCTTATCAGCCCCAGCATTTT. It is translated as CASSQGQAYQPQHF.

This clonotype was recorded many times. J is TRBJ2-3 and V is TRBV7-2; D might be TRBD2 (6 bases). In germline, CDR1 is SGHTA, CDR2 FQGNSA. There are 15 residues in the CDR3. Trimming stripped 3 bases from V and 1 base from J, with 11 bases between. The CDR3 DNA is TGTGCCAGCAGCTTTGGTCTAGCGCGCACAGATACGCAGTATTTT. Protein sequence: CASSFGLARTDTQYF.

This clonotype was observed at least ten times. The rearrangement joins TRBV12-5 to TRBJ1-1; D remains unclear. V was clipped by 3 bases and J by 2 bases, with 13 bases between them. Germline-derived CDR1 and CDR2 are LGHNT and FRNRAP. This CDR3 is built from 15 residues. In DNA, the CDR3 is TGTGCTAGTGGTTTAACCCCGGTAAATAACACTGAAGCTTTCTTT. It translates to CASGLTPVNNTEAFF. Variable domain in full (rest from reference TRBV12-5 and TRBJ1-1): DARVTQTPRHKVTEMGQEVTMRCQPILGHNTVFWYRQTMMQGLELLAYFRNRAPLDDSGMPKDRFSAEMPDATLATLKIQPSEPRDSAVYFCASGLTPVNNTEAFFGQGTRLTVV.

This clonotype was seen repeatedly, ten times or more. The chain has TRBV7-9 and TRBJ1-1, with 9 bases matching TRBD1. The length of the CDR3 is 14 residues. Trimming took 4 bases from V and 11 from J; bases not matched to a gene: 11. Germline values: CDR1 SEHNR, CDR2 FQNEAQ (reference sequence). In DNA, the CDR3 is TGTGCCAGCAGCTCCCCAACCGACAGGGGGATTGCTTTCTTT. Translation gives CASSSPTDRGIAFF.

This rearrangement joins TRBV10-3 to TRBJ2-1; 8 bases line up with TRBD2. The CDR3 loop spans 15 amino acids. In germline, CDR1 is ENHRY, CDR2 SYGVKD. The junction had 8 bases not matched to a gene; V was cut back by 7 bases and J by 3 bases. In DNA, the CDR3 is TGTGCCATCACCCCACGGGGGGGGGTCTACAATGAGCAGTTCTTC. Protein: CAITPRGGVYNEQFF.